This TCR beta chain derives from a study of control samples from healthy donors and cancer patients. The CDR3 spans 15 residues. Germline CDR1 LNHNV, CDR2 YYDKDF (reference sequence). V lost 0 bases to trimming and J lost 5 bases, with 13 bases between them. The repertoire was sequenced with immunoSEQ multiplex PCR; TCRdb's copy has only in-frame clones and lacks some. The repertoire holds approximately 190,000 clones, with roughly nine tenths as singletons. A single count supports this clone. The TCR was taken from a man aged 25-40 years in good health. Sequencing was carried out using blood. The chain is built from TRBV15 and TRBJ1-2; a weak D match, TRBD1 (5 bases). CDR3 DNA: TGTGCCACCAGCAGAGATGGACAAAACTTTTATGGCTACACCTTC. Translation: CATSRDGQNFYGYTF.